The clone carrying this T cell receptor beta chain was seen just once. This sample stems from a study of blood T cell repertoires in COVID-19. Here immunoSEQ multiplex PCR was the method, and the copy in TCRdb shows in-frame clones only, minus some. This table holds under 250,000 clones, roughly 80% found once. Germline V CDR1 and CDR2: LNHDA, SQIVND (reference sequence). The junction had 4 bases not matched to a gene; V was cut back by 8 bases and J by 8 bases. CDR3 length: 13 residues. This TCR was recovered from a woman aged 70 to 79 with acute or convalescent COVID-19. This chain joins TRBV19 and TRBJ1-6, with 9 bases matching TRBD1. Sample: peripheral blood. In nucleotides, the CDR3 is TGTGCCAGTTGGGGACAGGGTTATTCACCCCTCCACTTT. This gives the protein CASWGQGYSPLHF. The whole variable domain, filled in from reference TRBV19 and TRBJ1-6, reads DGGITQSPKYLFRKEGQNVTLSCEQNLNHDAMYWYRQDPGQGLRLIYYSQIVNDFQKGDIAEGYSVSREKKESFPLTVTSAQKNPTAFYLCASWGQGYSPLHFGNGTRLTVT.